This T cell receptor (beta chain) emerged from a study of early T cells in non-severe SARS-CoV-2 infection. TCRdb re-derived calls from the 5' RACE reads in MiXCR, one entry per CDR3 protein. The sample holds about 60,000 distinct CDR3 sequences, about 19% seen once. The germline gives CDR1 DFQATT, CDR2 SNEGSKA (reference sequence). Germline trimming cut 4 bases from V and 8 bases from J; bases unmatched to any gene: 6. The CDR3 covers 14 residues. The receptor was isolated from an adult who was a healthcare worker with PCR-confirmed SARS-CoV-2 infection or an uninfected control (not recorded which). The material was whole blood, obtained at baseline. The chain recombines TRBV20-1 with TRBJ1-4, with 11 bases fitting TRBD1. As DNA, the CDR3 is TGCAGTGCTATGGACAGGGGGCTTGGGGAAAAACTGTTTTTT. It translates to CSAMDRGLGEKLFF.